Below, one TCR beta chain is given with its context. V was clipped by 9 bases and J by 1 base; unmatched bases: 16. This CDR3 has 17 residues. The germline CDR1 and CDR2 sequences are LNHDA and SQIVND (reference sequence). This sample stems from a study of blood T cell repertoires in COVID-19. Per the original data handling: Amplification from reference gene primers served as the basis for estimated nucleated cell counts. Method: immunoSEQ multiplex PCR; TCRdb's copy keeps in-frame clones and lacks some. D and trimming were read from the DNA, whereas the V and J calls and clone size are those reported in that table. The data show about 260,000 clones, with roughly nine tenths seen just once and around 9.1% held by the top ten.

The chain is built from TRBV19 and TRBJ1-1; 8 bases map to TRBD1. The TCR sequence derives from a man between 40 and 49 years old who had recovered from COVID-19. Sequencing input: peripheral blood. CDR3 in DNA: TGTGCCAGCCTCCCATCCGGCAGGGGGCGGACGAACACTGAAGCTTTCTTT. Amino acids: CASLPSGRGRTNTEAFF.